This T cell receptor (beta chain) was recorded in a study of T cell changes during pregnancy in multiple sclerosis. V was pared by 6 bases and J by 0 bases, with 4 bases of the junction left unmatched. Germline values: CDR1 MNHNY, CDR2 SVGAGI (reference sequence). The CDR3 totals 14 residues. TCRdb's copy holds only in-frame clones and misses some; the assay was immunoSEQ multiplex PCR. The data show about 40,000 clones, roughly nine tenths seen once. Sequenced material: CD4+ T cells from peripheral blood mononuclear cells, taken after pregnancy. The rearrangement joins TRBV6-6 to TRBJ1-2; 7 positions agree with TRBD1. The clonotype originates from a female donor with multiple sclerosis, enrolled in a pregnancy study. The CDR3 spells CASRPGTANYGYTF. In DNA form, the CDR3 reads TGTGCCAGCAGACCTGGGACAGCTAACTATGGCTACACCTTC.